One and the same sample provided the 18 T cell receptor beta chains below, sequenced in a study of CD8 T cells in Susac syndrome. RNA totalling about 0.45 to 1 ug underwent reverse transcription with random hexamers. MiXCR was run by TCRdb on the immunoSEQ multiplex PCR reads, yielding one entry per CDR3 protein. The table lists around 190,000 distinct CDR3 sequences, 85% to 95% of them singletons. The sample consisted of CD4+ T cells from PBMCs. The receptors derive from a human donor in good health.

This clonotype appeared a few times. The chain links TRBV2 to TRBJ2-5; D is ambiguous. V shed 6 bases and J shed 1 base, with 9 bases lying between them. CDR1 and CDR2 (germline): SNHLY, FYNNEI. This CDR3 is 13 amino acids long. CDR3 protein: CASSRPSQETQYF. CDR3 coding DNA: TGTGCCAGCAGCCGCCCCTCCCAAGAGACCCAGTACTTC.

This clonotype was found once. The rearrangement joins TRBV28 to TRBJ2-7; 7 positions match TRBD1. CDR3 length: 14 amino acids. Germline values: CDR1 MDHEN, CDR2 SYDVKM. V was pared by 2 bases and J by 3 bases, with 4 bases of the junction left unmatched. The CDR3 bases are TGTGCCAGCAGTTTAACGGGACAGAGCTACGAGCAGTACGTC. Its protein product is CASSLTGQSYEQYV.

This chain connects TRBV7-9 to TRBJ1-6; 8 bases line up with TRBD1. The germline V gene encodes CDR1 SEHNR and CDR2 FQNEAQ (reference sequence). The CDR3 spans 15 residues. J gave up 7 bases and V 1 base, and 3 bases lay outside the gene matches. In nucleotides, the CDR3 is TGTGCCAGCAGCTTAGTGGACAGGGACAATTCACCCCTCCACTTT. It codes for CASSLVDRDNSPLHF.

The chain carries TRBV29-1 and TRBJ2-5; D is unresolved. V was clipped by 4 bases and J by 9 bases, with 15 bases between them. The CDR3 consists of 12 residues. Germline V lookup: CDR1 SQVTM, CDR2 ANQGSEA. The CDR3 sequence: CSVGLPVRAQYF. CDR3 nucleotides: TGCAGCGTTGGGCTCCCTGTAAGGGCCCAGTACTTC.

Here the CDR3 reads CASSNRRSYEQYV. CDR3 DNA: TGTGCCAGCAGCAACCGACGGTCCTACGAGCAGTACGTC. The genes are TRBV14 and TRBJ2-7, with D uncertain. Germline V gene lookup returns CDR1 SGHDN and CDR2 FVKESK. Trimming shortened V by 5 bases and J by 1 base, and 9 bases separated the two germline ends. The CDR3 has 13 amino acids.

V usage is TRBV6-5 and J usage is TRBJ2-7; no firm D call. The CDR3 is 15 amino acids. Trimming removed 5 bases at V and 2 bases at J, with 16 bases between. Germline CDR1 is MNHEY and CDR2 is SVGAGI. The CDR3 loop is CASSPNPRAAYEQYV. The CDR3 bases are TGTGCCAGCAGTCCGAATCCCCGGGCCGCCTACGAGCAGTACGTC.

J is TRBJ2-3 and V is TRBV9; 10 bases map to TRBD1. CDR1 and CDR2 (germline): SGDLS, YYNGEE. The CDR3 spans 16 residues. With V trimmed by 4 bases and J by 3 bases, 8 bases remained unmatched. The chain's CDR3 is CASSQGTGESTDTQYF. CDR3 in DNA: TGTGCCAGCAGCCAAGGGACAGGGGAGAGTACAGATACGCAGTATTTT.

V and J are TRBV5-1 and TRBJ1-6; D unclear. Germline CDR1 reads SGHRS; CDR2 reads YFSETQ. V lost 2 bases and J lost 7, with 7 bases in between. The CDR3 is 13 residues long. The CDR3 sequence is CASSFQENSPLHF. CDR3 nucleotides: TGCGCCAGCAGCTTCCAAGAAAATTCACCCCTCCACTTT. Supplemented by reference TRBV5-1 and TRBJ1-6, the full variable domain reads KAGVTQTPRYLIKTRGQQVTLSCSPISGHRSVSWYQQTPGQGLQFLFEYFSETQRNKGNFPGRFSGRQFSNSRSEMNVSTLELGDSALYLCASSFQENSPLHFGNGTRLTVT.

The chain carries TRBV29-1 and TRBJ2-7; 7 bases match TRBD2. The CDR3 spans 13 residues. J lost 4 bases, V lost 3 bases, and 6 bases had no gene match. The germline V gene has CDR1 SQVTM and CDR2 ANQGSEA. CDR3 sequence reads: CSVDGEGSYEQYF. The CDR3 bases are TGCAGCGTTGATGGGGAGGGATCGTACGAGCAGTACTTC.

The V gene is TRBV7-2, the J gene TRBJ2-3, with 13 bases that match TRBD2. The CDR3 covers 16 residues. V shed 7 bases, J shed 0 bases, and the junction held 4 bases outside the gene matches. Germline V gene data show CDR1 as SGHTA and CDR2 as FQGNSA. This CDR3 is CASILLAGGSTDTQYF. The CDR3 DNA reads TGTGCCAGCATCCTACTAGCGGGGGGGAGCACAGATACGCAGTATTTT.

This rearrangement joins TRBV25-1 to TRBJ2-3, with D tentatively TRBD1 (6 bases). The V gene's germline CDR1 is MGHDK and CDR2 SYGVNS. The CDR3 contains 11 residues. Trimming took off 6 bases at V and 9 bases at J, with 10 bases between the two ends. CDR3: CASRAGDTQYF. DNA of the CDR3: TGTGCCAGCAGAGCAGGGGACACGCAGTATTTT. Full variable domain (outside the CDR3, taken from reference TRBV25-1 and TRBJ2-3): EADIYQTPRYLVIGTGKKITLECSQTMGHDKMYWYQQDPGMELHLIHYSYGVNSTEKGDLSSESTVSRIRTEHFPLTLESARPSHTSQYLCASRAGDTQYFGPGTRLTVL.

The rearrangement joins TRBV4-1 to TRBJ2-5; D gene unclear. The V gene lost 1 base and the J gene lost 0 bases, with 12 bases spanning the gap. The germline CDR1 and CDR2 sequences are MGHRA and YSYEKL. This CDR3 is 16 amino acids long. Here the CDR3 reads CASSQVSQAYQETQYF. DNA for the CDR3: TGCGCCAGCAGCCAAGTGTCCCAGGCGTACCAAGAGACCCAGTACTTC.

V and J are TRBV30 and TRBJ2-5, with D tentatively TRBD1 or TRBD2 (5 bases each). The CDR3 length is 13 residues. Germline loops: CDR1 GTSNPN, CDR2 SVGIG (reference sequence). V was pared by 0 bases and J by 5 bases, with 10 bases between. The CDR3 loop is CAWSVLGTETQYF. CDR3 in DNA: TGTGCCTGGAGTGTACTGGGGACCGAGACCCAGTACTTC. Full variable domain (rest looked up from reference TRBV30 and TRBJ2-5): SQTIHQWPATLVQPVGSPLSLECTVEGTSNPNLYWYRQAAGRGLQLLFYSVGIGQISSEVPQNLSASRPQDRQFILSSKKLLLSDSGFYLCAWSVLGTETQYFGPGTRLLVL.

This sequence joins TRBV20-1 and TRBJ1-2, with 7 nucleotides matching TRBD1. CDR3 length: 17 amino acids. CDR1 and CDR2 from the germline V gene are DFQATT and SNEGSKA (reference sequence). V lost 6 bases, J lost 3 bases, and 19 bases stayed unmatched. The CDR3: CSAPPPLPGQHHYGYTF. The CDR3 coding sequence is TGCAGTGCCCCACCCCCTCTACCGGGACAGCATCACTATGGCTACACCTTC.

V gene TRBV29-1 combines with J gene TRBJ2-5, with D perhaps matching TRBD1 or TRBD2 (5 bases each). The CDR3 runs to 13 residues. V lost 4 bases to trimming and J lost 1 base, with 10 bases between them. CDR1 is SQVTM and CDR2 is ANQGSEA in the germline V gene. CDR3 loop: CSVGGRAQETQYF. CDR3 sequence (DNA): TGCAGCGTTGGGGGACGGGCCCAAGAGACCCAGTACTTC.

This chain joins TRBV7-3 and TRBJ2-5; D is perhaps TRBD2 (6 bases). CDR1 and CDR2 (germline): SGHTA, FQGTGA. V was shortened by 4 bases and J by 2 bases, with 14 bases between the two germline ends. This CDR3 is 15 amino acids long. Written as DNA, the CDR3 is TGTGCCAGCAGCTCAAGTGGGAGGACACAAGAGACCCAGTACTTC. Its translation is CASSSSGRTQETQYF.

This chain joins TRBV20-1 and TRBJ2-1, with 10 positions matching TRBD2. The CDR3 spans 16 residues. The germline V gene encodes CDR1 DFQATT and CDR2 SNEGSKA (reference sequence). The ends lost 0 bases at V and 0 bases at J; junction bases unmatched: 2. The CDR3 here is CSARDPSGSSYNEQFF. The CDR3 coding sequence is TGCAGTGCTAGAGATCCTAGCGGGAGCTCCTACAATGAGCAGTTCTTC.

This sequence joins TRBV15 and TRBJ2-3, with D hard to call. The DNA end is a closer match to TRBJ1-5, so the J assignment may be wrong. CDR1 and CDR2 (germline): LNHNV, YYDKDF (reference sequence). CDR3 length equals 16 residues. The CDR3 sequence: CATSSRGTAGTDTQHF. The DNA of the CDR3 is TGTGCCACCAGCAGCCGGGGTACTGCGGGCACAGATACGCAGCATTTT.